This T cell receptor beta chain stems from a study of breast tumors, draining lymph nodes, adjacent tissues. Study outcomes and limitations: Compared with lymph nodes, tumors were less diverse; compared with nontumor tissue, more. Data fit most tumor T cells coming from lymph node, expanding in tumor. The lymph node origin of tumor T cells was framed as consistent with a hypothesis, not demonstrated. Tumor and nontumor repertoires were significantly more similar in luminal-like than in basal-like breast cancer.

TCRdb processed the multiplex PCR reads anew with MiXCR; each CDR3 protein has one entry. The table has tens of thousands of distinct CDR3 sequences, about two thirds seen once. Concerning this clonotype itself: Its antigen is as yet unknown.

Sequences were obtained from tumor-adjacent breast tissue. The origin of this receptor is a female donor with breast cancer. Some clones in this sample may be carry-over from other donors' samples.

The CDR3 protein is CATSDTNRGHETQYF. The CDR3 bases are TGTGCCACCAGTGACACTAACAGGGGGCATGAGACCCAGTACTTC. The rearrangement uses TRBV24-1 and TRBJ2-5, with 9 bases lining up with TRBD1. The trim removed 4 bases at V and 5 bases at J, leaving 7 bases unmatched. Germline values: CDR1 KGHDR, CDR2 SFDVKD. CDR3 size: 15 residues.